Included here is one TCR beta chain sequence, with context. No antigen is known for it. The CDR3 sequence is 16 residues long. The ends were cut back, 4 bases at V and 3 bases at J, with 18 bases in the middle. Germline loops: CDR1 SEHNR, CDR2 FQNEAQ (reference sequence). The data derive from a study of OX40 agonist ivuxolimab in advanced cancers. In the study overall: Age averaged roughly 60 years (range roughly 20 to 90), and roughly 80% were male. Under the entry rules, prior anti-PD-1, anti-PD-L1 or anti-CTLA-4 therapy was allowed, and about 40% had some. Three individuals attained partial responses, comprising one hepatocellular carcinoma case and two cutaneous melanoma cases.

Study results and limitations: Clones of CD4+ and CD8+ blood T cells grew by week 6 at doses of 0.1 to 3.0 mg/kg.

Sequencing was performed with immunoSEQ multiplex PCR; in TCRdb, only in-frame clones are kept and a portion is missing. The sample yields around 140,000 clones, approximately 90% seen once. The chain recombines TRBV7-9 with TRBJ1-2; D is undetermined. This material consisted of CD4+ or CD8+ T cells sorted from blood, taken in a trial of the OX40 agonist ivuxolimab. This TCR derives from an adult with an advanced solid tumor such as melanoma, head and neck, liver or kidney cancer. Here the CDR3 reads CASSSALRTGDYGYTF. The CDR3 DNA sequence: TGTGCCAGCAGCTCCGCATTAAGGACCGGGGACTATGGCTACACCTTC. The full variable domain, completed using reference TRBV7-9 and TRBJ1-2, is DTGVSQNPRHKITKRGQNVTFRCDPISEHNRLYWYRQTLGQGPEFLTYFQNEAQLEKSRLLSDRFSAERPKGSFSTLEIQRTEQGDSAMYLCASSSALRTGDYGYTFGSGTRLTVV.